This TCR beta chain comes out of a study of PD-1 blockade in mismatch repair-deficient tumors. Study in general: Patients had 12 to 13 mismatch repair-deficient cancer types and were previously treated and progressing.

All patients were mismatch repair deficient, assessed by either PCR or immunohistochemistry. CDR3 length equals 16 residues. CDR1 is LGHNT and CDR2 is FRNRAP in the germline V gene. V was clipped by 0 bases and J by 3 bases; unmatched bases: 2. Regarding this clone: Its target is unknown.

Regarding the study as a whole: After pembrolizumab, tumor-resident clones rose rapidly, then generally contracted before radiologic responses.

Using immunoSEQ multiplex PCR, the repertoire was profiled, and TCRdb retains in-frame clones only, with some absent. The sample lists 85,000 to 130,000 clones, about 79% occurring once. The chain uses TRBV12-5 and TRBJ2-2; 9 bases align to TRBD2. The sample here was peripheral blood, taken approximately 36 weeks after starting pembrolizumab. This TCR derives from an adult with mismatch repair-deficient cancer. The CDR3 reads CASGLVIAGDTGELFF. Written as DNA, the CDR3 is TGTGCTAGTGGTTTGGTAATAGCGGGAGACACCGGGGAGCTGTTTTTT. Full variable domain (missing parts from reference TRBV12-5 and TRBJ2-2): DARVTQTPRHKVTEMGQEVTMRCQPILGHNTVFWYRQTMMQGLELLAYFRNRAPLDDSGMPKDRFSAEMPDATLATLKIQPSEPRDSAVYFCASGLVIAGDTGELFFGEGSRLTVL.